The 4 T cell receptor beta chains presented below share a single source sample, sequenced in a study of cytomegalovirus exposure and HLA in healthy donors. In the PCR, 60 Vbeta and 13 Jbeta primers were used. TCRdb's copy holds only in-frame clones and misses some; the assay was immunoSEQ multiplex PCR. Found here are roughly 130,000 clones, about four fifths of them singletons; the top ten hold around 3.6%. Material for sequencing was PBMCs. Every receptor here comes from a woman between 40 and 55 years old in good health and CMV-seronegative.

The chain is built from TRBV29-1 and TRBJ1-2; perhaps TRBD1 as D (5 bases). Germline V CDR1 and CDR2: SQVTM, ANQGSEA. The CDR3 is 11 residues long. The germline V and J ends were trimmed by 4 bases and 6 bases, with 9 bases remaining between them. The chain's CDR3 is CSVARGNGYTF. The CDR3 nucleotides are TGCAGCGTTGCACGGGGGAATGGCTACACCTTC.

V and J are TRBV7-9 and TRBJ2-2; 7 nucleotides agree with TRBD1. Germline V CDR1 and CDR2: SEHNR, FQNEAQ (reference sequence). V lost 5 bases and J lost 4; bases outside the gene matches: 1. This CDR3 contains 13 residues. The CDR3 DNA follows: TGTGCCAGCAGCCCAGGGGGCACCGGGGAGCTGTTTTTT. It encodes CASSPGGTGELFF.

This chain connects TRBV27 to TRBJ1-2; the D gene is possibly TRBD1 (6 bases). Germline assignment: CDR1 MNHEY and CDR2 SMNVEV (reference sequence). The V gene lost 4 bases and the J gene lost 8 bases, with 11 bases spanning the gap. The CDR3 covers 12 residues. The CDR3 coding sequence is TGTGCCAGCAGTTGGTCGGGGGGCGGCTACACCTTC. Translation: CASSWSGGGYTF.

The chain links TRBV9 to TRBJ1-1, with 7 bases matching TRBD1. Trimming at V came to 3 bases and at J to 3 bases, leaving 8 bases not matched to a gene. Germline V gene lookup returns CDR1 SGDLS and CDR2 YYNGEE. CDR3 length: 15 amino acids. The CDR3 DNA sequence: TGTGCCAGCAGCGCGCCCCCACAGGGGTACACTGAAGCTTTCTTT. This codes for CASSAPPQGYTEAFF. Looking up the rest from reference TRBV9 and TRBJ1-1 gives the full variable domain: DSGVTQTPKHLITATGQRVTLRCSPRSGDLSVYWYQQSLDQGLQFLIQYYNGEERAKGNILERFSAQQFPDLHSELNLSSLELGDSALYFCASSAPPQGYTEAFFGQGTRLTVV.